This T cell receptor (beta chain) came from a study of blood T cell repertoires in COVID-19. Sequenced by immunoSEQ multiplex PCR; TCRdb stores in-frame clones only, minus some. The profile shows roughly 130,000 clones, about 85% of them singletons. This CDR3 comprises 15 residues. With V trimmed by 6 bases and J by 4 bases, 10 bases remained unmatched. The germline V gene has CDR1 MNHEY and CDR2 SVGAGI. This chain uses TRBV6-5 with TRBJ1-2; TRBD1 aligns across 8 bases. The sequenced sample consisted of peripheral blood. This TCR derives from a man in his sixties or seventies with acute or convalescent COVID-19. CDR3 bases: TGTGCCAGCAGCCCCATCACAGGGGGGGTCTATGGCTACACCTTC. Translated: CASSPITGGVYGYTF.